These T cell receptor beta chains were read from a single sample in a study of T cells in Graves' hyperthyroidism and ophthalmopathy. TCRdb called the multiplex PCR reads again in MiXCR, with one record for every CDR3 protein. The profile shows about 420,000 distinct CDR3 sequences, approximately 15% of them singletons. Sample: blood. These receptors came from a woman aged 18-29 years with Graves' hyperthyroidism. Both conserved end residues are part of each CDR3. Each record gives: D gene, V gene, J gene, clone size, CDR3 protein, CDR3 DNA. The D gene is left open where the match is weak. Where a row states a size, it is once, few, many or the class of an expanded clone; other rows omit it.

NA	TRBV5-5	TRBJ1-1	many	CASSLEEIEAFF	TGTGCCAGCAGCTTGGAGGAGATTGAAGCTTTCTTT
TRBD1	TRBV7-2	TRBJ1-6	many	CASRTGTAQNSPLHF	TGTGCCAGCAGGACGGGGACAGCCCAAAATTCACCCCTCCACTTT
TRBD1	TRBV10-2	TRBJ2-7	few	CASSRDRGGSEQYF	TGCGCCAGCAGCCGAGACAGGGGGGGCAGCGAGCAGTACTTC
NA	TRBV5-1	TRBJ2-3	many	CASSLSPTPDTQYF	TGCGCCAGCAGCTTGAGTCCCACGCCAGATACGCAGTATTTT
TRBD1	TRBV2	TRBJ1-2	many	CASSEALSGRGRDGYTF	TGTGCCAGCAGTGAAGCGCTTTCGGGCAGGGGGCGAGACGGCTACACCTTC
NA	TRBV12-3/TRBV12-4	TRBJ1-1	many	CASSWGSQNTEAFF	TGTGCCAGCAGTTGGGGTTCCCAGAACACTGAAGCTTTCTTT
NA	TRBV11-2	TRBJ2-7	many	CASSFGLAVPHEQYF	TGTGCCAGCAGCTTCGGTCTAGCAGTCCCCCACGAGCAGTACTTC
NA	TRBV2	TRBJ2-7	many	CASNSGTLGEQYF	TGTGCCAGCAACTCCGGGACTCTGGGAGAGCAGTACTTC
TRBD2	TRBV9	TRBJ2-1	NA	CASSVSGLAVPEQFF	TGTGCCAGCAGCGTATCTGGACTAGCGGTTCCTGAGCAGTTCTTC
TRBD1	TRBV5-1	TRBJ1-3	NA	CASSRVGTGAAISGNTIYF	TGCGCCAGCAGCCGGGTCGGGACAGGGGCGGCTATATCTGGAAACACCATATATTTT
NA	TRBV18	TRBJ2-6	few	CASSPNSNVLTF	TGTGCCAGCTCACCCAACTCCAACGTCCTGACTTTC
TRBD1	TRBV6-1	TRBJ2-5	NA	CASSQRRQGKETQYF	TGTGCCAGCAGTCAACGGAGACAGGGAAAGGAGACCCAGTACTTC
NA	TRBV28	TRBJ1-1	many	CASSPGGETEAFF	TGTGCCAGCAGCCCCGGGGGCGAGACTGAAGCTTTCTTT
NA	TRBV6-1	TRBJ1-1	NA	CASRNHRPEAFF	TGTGCCAGCAGAAACCACAGGCCTGAAGCTTTCTTT
NA	TRBV18	TRBJ2-5	many	CASSPDGQFGGTQYF	TGTGCCAGCTCACCAGACGGACAGTTCGGGGGGACCCAGTACTTC
NA	TRBV11-2	TRBJ1-1	many	CASSFATGEAFF	TGTGCCAGCAGCTTCGCCACGGGTGAAGCTTTCTTT
NA	TRBV12-3/TRBV12-4	TRBJ1-3	many	CASSRAQGRGNTIYF	TGTGCCAGCAGCCGGGCCCAGGGGCGCGGAAACACCATATATTTT
TRBD1	TRBV15	TRBJ2-3	NA	CATSRDGRGLSTDTQYF	TGTGCCACCAGCAGAGATGGCAGGGGGCTGAGCACAGATACGCAGTATTTT
NA	TRBV10-3	TRBJ2-1	NA	CAISESPHEQFF	TGTGCCATCAGTGAGTCCCCCCATGAGCAGTTCTTC
TRBD2	TRBV19	TRBJ2-1	few	CASSIGLAGSSNEQFF	TGTGCCAGTAGTATAGGGCTAGCGGGATCCTCCAATGAGCAGTTCTTC
NA	TRBV2	TRBJ2-1	many	CASQWTAANEQFF	TGTGCCTCTCAATGGACAGCAGCCAATGAGCAGTTCTTC
NA	TRBV3-1	TRBJ1-5	many	CASSQSASDGYQPQHF	TGTGCCAGCAGCCAAAGCGCCTCGGACGGGTATCAGCCCCAGCATTTT
NA	TRBV14	TRBJ1-4	few	CASSQAGWRTNEKLFF	TGTGCCAGCAGCCAAGCGGGTTGGAGAACTAATGAAAAACTGTTTTTT
NA	TRBV20-1	TRBJ1-5	NA	CSWGRSNQPQHF	TGCAGCTGGGGGCGGAGCAATCAGCCCCAGCATTTT
NA	TRBV11-3	TRBJ2-3	NA	CASRQWGSLGTDTQYF	TGTGCCAGCAGACAATGGGGGAGCTTGGGCACAGATACGCAGTATTTT
NA	TRBV7-3	TRBJ2-1	few	CASSQTGPAYYNEQFF	TGTGCCAGCAGCCAAACAGGTCCAGCCTACTACAATGAGCAGTTCTTC
NA	TRBV20-1	TRBJ1-6	NA	CSARSTGLGGNSPLHF	TGCAGTGCTAGATCAACAGGGTTAGGAGGCAATTCACCCCTCCACTTT
TRBD2	TRBV28	TRBJ2-5	NA	CASSPGTSGGEETQYF	TGTGCCAGCAGTCCCGGGACTAGCGGGGGGGAGGAGACCCAGTACTTC
NA	TRBV2	TRBJ1-2	NA	CASSEAAGYTF	TGTGCCAGCAGTGAAGCGGCCGGCTACACCTTC
TRBD2	TRBV13	TRBJ2-1	NA	CASSVESGRSGGYRNEQFF	TGTGCCAGCAGCGTAGAAAGCGGCAGGTCGGGGGGATATAGGAATGAGCAGTTCTTC
NA	TRBV19	TRBJ1-5	NA	CASTRRGGLSNQPQHF	TGTGCCAGTACCCGCCGGGGGGGACTTAGCAATCAGCCCCAGCATTTT
TRBD1	TRBV5-1	TRBJ2-2	NA	CASSGQGHGELFF	TGCGCCAGCAGCGGACAGGGTCACGGGGAGCTGTTTTTT
TRBD1	TRBV20-1	TRBJ1-1	many	CSAPGQANTEAFF	TGCAGTGCCCCGGGACAGGCGAACACTGAAGCTTTCTTT
NA	TRBV7-2	TRBJ2-2	NA	CASSLWSGGNTGELFF	TGTGCCAGCAGCTTATGGTCCGGAGGGAACACCGGGGAGCTGTTTTTT
NA	TRBV7-9	TRBJ2-7	NA	CASSLSHYEQYF	TGTGCCAGCAGCTTATCCCACTACGAGCAGTACTTC
TRBD2	TRBV11-2	TRBJ2-1	many	CASSLVRTSVIEQFF	TGTGCCAGCAGCTTAGTTCGGACTAGCGTGATTGAGCAGTTCTTC
TRBD1	TRBV7-9	TRBJ2-3	few	CASSFGQGVDTQYF	TGTGCCAGCAGCTTTGGACAGGGGGTAGATACGCAGTATTTT
TRBD1	TRBV7-6	TRBJ1-3	NA	CASSLDRESGNTIYF	TGTGCCAGCAGCCTCGACAGGGAATCTGGAAACACCATATATTTT
NA	TRBV7-6	TRBJ1-4	few	CASSLRMAREKLFF	TGTGCCAGCAGCTTAAGGATGGCGCGTGAAAAACTGTTTTTT
NA	TRBV7-9	TRBJ1-5	many	CASSAGQGQPQHF	TGTGCCAGCAGCGCGGGGCAGGGCCAGCCCCAGCATTTT
TRBD2	TRBV20-1	TRBJ2-1	few	CSAENGGTYNEQFF	TGCAGTGCTGAGAACGGGGGGACCTACAATGAGCAGTTCTTC
NA	TRBV7-9	TRBJ2-3	NA	CASSTDGLGTDTQYF	TGTGCCAGCAGCACCGACGGGCTAGGCACAGATACGCAGTATTTT
TRBD2	TRBV4-3	TRBJ2-2	few	CASSQDAGGTGELFF	TGCGCCAGCAGCCAAGACGCGGGGGGGACCGGGGAGCTGTTTTTT
NA	TRBV3-1	TRBJ2-5	NA	CASSQETRKAETQYF	TGTGCCAGCAGCCAAGAAACCCGAAAGGCAGAGACCCAGTACTTC
TRBD1	TRBV6-4	TRBJ2-5	NA	CASSRDRGLQETQYF	TGTGCCAGCAGTCGAGACAGGGGCCTCCAAGAGACCCAGTACTTC
NA	TRBV20-1	TRBJ2-2	NA	CSARISGLENTGELFF	TGCAGTGCTAGGATATCTGGTCTCGAGAACACCGGGGAGCTGTTTTTT
TRBD1	TRBV9	TRBJ1-6	NA	CASRRDSGNSPLHF	TGTGCCAGCAGGAGGGACAGTGGTAATTCACCCCTCCACTTT
NA	TRBV11-3	TRBJ2-5	many	CASSLAGEQTQYF	TGTGCCAGCAGCTTAGCGGGGGAGCAGACCCAGTACTTC
TRBD2	TRBV4-1	TRBJ2-5	NA	CASSQGTSRGETQYF	TGCGCCAGCAGCCAGGGGACTAGCAGGGGAGAGACCCAGTACTTC
NA	TRBV3-1	TRBJ1-2	NA	CASSSKISRGYGYTF	TGTGCCAGCAGCTCCAAAATCAGTAGGGGTTATGGCTACACCTTC
NA	TRBV11-2	TRBJ2-7	NA	CASSSWKEGSSYEQYF	TGTGCCAGCAGCTCTTGGAAAGAGGGTTCTTCGTACGAGCAGTACTTC
TRBD1	TRBV28	TRBJ1-2	many	CATRSVDRVGGGYTF	TGTGCCACCAGGTCCGTGGACAGGGTGGGAGGTGGCTACACCTTC
NA	TRBV20-1	TRBJ1-2	many	CSARGQEQLYGYTF	TGCAGTGCTAGAGGACAGGAGCAGCTCTATGGCTACACCTTC